The 32 T cell receptor beta chains presented below share a single source sample, sequenced in a study of blood T cell repertoires in COVID-19. The data were produced by immunoSEQ multiplex PCR, yet TCRdb's version contains in-frame clones alone and is incomplete. The data show about 150,000 clones, with about 90% seen just once and around 7% held by the top ten. What was sequenced was PBMCs or T cells enriched from blood (not recorded which). The receptors were sampled from a woman aged 50 to 60 who had recovered from COVID-19.

In its sample, this clone was seen a few times. The V gene is TRBV11-1, the J gene TRBJ2-3; TRBD1 might be the D (5 bases). The CDR3 spans 16 residues. Germline V CDR1 and CDR2: SGHAT, FQDESV (reference sequence). Between the trimmed V and J ends, which lost 1 base and 2 bases, there was a span of 13 bases. CDR3 in DNA: TGTGCCAGCAGCTTAGTACCACAAGGGGCCACAGATACGCAGTATTTT. Translating it yields CASSLVPQGATDTQYF.

The chain is built from TRBV28 and TRBJ1-5; D is undetermined. The CDR3 contains 14 residues. V lost 2 bases, J lost 0 bases, and 5 bases lay in between. CDR1 and CDR2 (germline): MDHEN, SYDVKM. The CDR3 coding sequence is TGTGCCAGCAGTTTACCGTATAGCAATCAGCCCCAGCATTTT. Translating it yields CASSLPYSNQPQHF.

The chain is built from TRBV2 and TRBJ2-1; D remains unclear. Germline CDR1 and CDR2: SNHLY and FYNNEI. V was pared by 6 bases and J by 4 bases, with 16 bases between. The CDR3 extends over 15 amino acids. In DNA form, the CDR3 reads TGTGCCAGCAGGCCAACTCAATTTCGGTACAATGAGCAGTTCTTC. It specifies CASRPTQFRYNEQFF.

This clone was observed once. The V gene is TRBV3-1 (or the pseudogene TRBV3-2), the J gene TRBJ1-4; D possibly corresponds to TRBD1 (6 bases). Trimming took off 0 bases at V and 4 bases at J, with 18 bases between the two ends. The CDR3 loop spans 18 amino acids. CDR1 LGHDT and CDR2 YNNKEL come from the germline V gene (reference sequence). Here the CDR3 reads CASSQEGNRAARNEKLFF. For the CDR3, the DNA is TGTGCCAGCAGCCAAGAGGGTAACAGGGCCGCCCGTAATGAAAAACTGTTTTTT.

The chain joins TRBV6-5 to TRBJ1-1, with a tentative D call TRBD1 (6 bases). Trimming shortened V by 7 bases and J by 1 base, and 16 bases separated the two germline ends. The CDR3 sequence is 15 residues long. Germline CDR1 and CDR2: MNHEY and SVGAGI. CDR3 amino acids: CASNPRGATNTEAFF. CDR3 coding DNA: TGTGCCAGCAACCCCCGGGGGGCCACGAACACTGAAGCTTTCTTT.

The chain recombines TRBV5-6 with TRBJ2-7, with D maybe TRBD1 (5 bases). Looked up from germline, CDR1 is SGHDT and CDR2 is YYEEEE. The CDR3 contains 15 residues. V lost 0 bases to trimming and J lost 0 bases, with 10 bases between them. This CDR3 is CASSLGGSSSYEQYF. CDR3 coding DNA: TGTGCCAGCAGCTTGGGGGGCTCTTCCTCCTACGAGCAGTACTTC.

J is TRBJ2-7 and V is TRBV28; 7 bases line up with TRBD2. The V segment lost 6 bases and the J segment 2 bases; nucleotides outside the gene matches: 10. From germline, CDR1 is MDHEN and CDR2 SYDVKM. This CDR3 has 15 residues. The CDR3 reads CASSPPSGGPYEQYF. As DNA, the CDR3 is TGTGCCAGCAGCCCCCCTAGCGGAGGTCCCTACGAGCAGTACTTC.

This clone was picked up one time. The J gene is TRBJ1-1, the V gene TRBV3-1 (or the pseudogene TRBV3-2); D is unclear. The CDR3 has 12 residues. V was pared by 6 bases and J by 3 bases, with 8 bases between. Germline assignment: CDR1 LGHDT and CDR2 YNNKEL (reference sequence). DNA for the CDR3: TGTGCCAGCAGTTTGGGAGACACTGAAGCTTTCTTT. It yields the protein CASSLGDTEAFF.

The chain has TRBV18 and TRBJ2-5; 7 nucleotides align to TRBD2. CDR1 is KGHSH, CDR2 LQKENI, per germline. The CDR3 has 14 residues. V lost 6 bases and J lost 4; bases outside the gene matches: 8. The CDR3 sequence: CASSRGGLSETQYF. CDR3 nucleotides: TGTGCCAGCTCGCGTGGGGGACTATCAGAGACCCAGTACTTC.

This chain connects TRBV28 to TRBJ2-3; TRBD2 is a possible D gene (5 bases). Per germline, CDR1 MDHEN and CDR2 SYDVKM. With 5 bases removed from V and 2 bases from J, the gap between germline ends came to 17 bases. The CDR3 covers 16 residues. The chain's CDR3 is CASSTSMGRTTDTQYF. CDR3 in DNA: TGTGCCAGCAGTACATCTATGGGGAGAACCACAGATACGCAGTATTTT.

This clone was detected once. The chain is built from TRBV27 and TRBJ2-3, with a possible D match to TRBD2 (7 bases). The germline gives CDR1 MNHEY, CDR2 SMNVEV (reference sequence). The ends were cut back, 0 bases at V and 5 bases at J, with 12 bases in the middle. The CDR3 contains 15 residues. CDR3 region: CASSLSRGPRDTQYF. The CDR3 DNA follows: TGTGCCAGCAGTTTATCGCGGGGGCCGCGAGATACGCAGTATTTT.

This clone was recorded only once. The V call is TRBV7-6, the J call TRBJ2-3, with 15 positions matching TRBD2. With V trimmed by 4 bases and J by 2 bases, 10 bases remained unmatched. This CDR3 is 19 amino acids long. Per the germline V gene, CDR1 is SGHVS and CDR2 is FNYEAQ. DNA for the CDR3: TGTGCCAGCAGCTACCGCGGACTAGCGGGAGGGGCGGACACAGATACGCAGTATTTT. This encodes CASSYRGLAGGADTDTQYF. The full variable domain, rest sourced from reference TRBV7-6 and TRBJ2-3, is GAGVSQSPRYKVTKRGQDVALRCDPISGHVSLYWYRQALGQGPEFLTYFNYEAQQDKSGLPNDRFSAERPEGSISTLTIQRTEQRDSAMYRCASSYRGLAGGADTDTQYFGPGTRLTVL.

This clone was seen only a few times. The chain is built from TRBV14 and TRBJ2-7; TRBD2 aligns across 11 bases. The germline gives CDR1 SGHDN, CDR2 FVKESK. CDR3 length: 16 residues. The J segment lost 4 bases and the V segment lost 3 bases, leaving 8 bases of the junction unmatched. The CDR3, as DNA: TGTGCCAGCAGCCAGAAACTAGCGGGAGTCCGTTACGAGCAGTACTTC. It encodes CASSQKLAGVRYEQYF.

This clone was detected only once. The rearrangement joins TRBV30 to TRBJ1-2, with D tentatively TRBD1 (6 bases). Germline V CDR1 and CDR2: GTSNPN, SVGIG (reference sequence). V was shortened by 8 bases and J by 5 bases, with 9 bases between the two germline ends. The CDR3 is 10 residues long. The chain's CDR3 is CAAGEYGYTF. CDR3 nucleotides: TGTGCCGCAGGGGAATATGGCTACACCTTC.

This chain links TRBV28 with TRBJ1-4; no clear D gene. V was cut by 4 bases and J by 4 bases, with 7 bases left in between. The germline gives CDR1 MDHEN, CDR2 SYDVKM. There are 13 residues in the CDR3. The CDR3 DNA follows: TGTGCCAGCAGTTCCCCCTATAATGAAAAACTGTTTTTT. This gives the protein CASSSPYNEKLFF. Drawing the rest from reference TRBV28 and TRBJ1-4, the complete variable domain is DVKVTQSSRYLVKRTGEKVFLECVQDMDHENMFWYRQDPGLGLRLIYFSYDVKMKEKGDIPEGYSVSREKKERFSLILESASTNQTSMYLCASSSPYNEKLFFGSGTQLSVL.

In this sample, this clone turned up a few times. V gene TRBV24-1 combines with J gene TRBJ2-2; 9 bases are shared with TRBD2. CDR3 length: 14 amino acids. CDR1 KGHDR and CDR2 SFDVKD come from the germline V gene. V lost 9 bases to trimming and J lost 3 bases; unmatched junction nucleotides: 4. CDR3 sequence (DNA): TGTGCCACCGCGCGGGAGGGCGACACCGGGGAGCTGTTTTTT. Its protein product is CATAREGDTGELFF.

The chain recombines TRBV6-5 with TRBJ1-2; a weak D match, TRBD1 (6 bases). There are 14 residues in the CDR3. Germline-derived CDR1 and CDR2 are MNHEY and SVGAGI. V was pared by 6 bases and J by 5 bases, with 16 bases between. CDR3 amino acids: CASSPTGTTYGYTF. CDR3 DNA sequence: TGTGCCAGCAGCCCGACCGGGACAACTTATGGCTACACCTTC.

To note about this clone: Additional DNA sequences in this sample encode the identical CDR3. The V gene is TRBV12-3 or TRBV12-4, the J gene TRBJ1-6; tentatively, D is TRBD1 (5 bases). The CDR3 totals 13 residues. V was clipped by 7 bases and J by 4 bases, with 8 bases between them. The CDR3 loop is CASTGQYNSPLHF. The CDR3 DNA sequence: TGTGCCAGCACCGGACAATATAATTCACCCCTCCACTTT.

J is TRBJ2-1 and V is TRBV18, with TRBD1 as a possible D gene (6 bases). CDR1 and CDR2 (germline): KGHSH, LQKENI. The CDR3 consists of 17 residues. The V end was cut by 1 base, the J end by 3 bases, with 16 bases between. The DNA of the CDR3 is TGTGCCAGCTCACCACGGGTGACACCAGGGGACTACAATGAGCAGTTCTTC. Amino acids: CASSPRVTPGDYNEQFF.

The chain couples TRBV7-2 to TRBJ2-7; TRBD1 matches at 11 bases. J was trimmed by 7 bases and V by 1 base; bases with no gene match: 6. Germline CDR1 SGHTA, CDR2 FQGNSA. This CDR3 has 15 residues. The CDR3 sequence: CASSLGTGGRREQYF. The CDR3 DNA reads TGTGCCAGCAGCTTAGGGACAGGGGGCCGTAGGGAGCAGTACTTC.

V and J are TRBV28 and TRBJ2-6, with TRBD2 as a possible D gene (6 bases). The CDR3 sequence is 16 residues long. Trimming removed 2 bases from V and 0 bases from J, with 8 bases in between. Looked up from germline, CDR1 is MDHEN and CDR2 is SYDVKM. CDR3 sequence reads: CASSLGGFSGANVLTF. The DNA for the CDR3 is TGTGCCAGCAGTTTAGGAGGGTTCTCTGGGGCCAACGTCCTGACTTTC.

The chain employs TRBV7-8 and TRBJ1-1, with 8 bases identical to TRBD1. Germline assignment: CDR1 SGHVS and CDR2 FQNEAQ. The V and J ends lost 6 bases and 5 bases, in that order; junction bases with no gene match: 5. The CDR3 spans 13 residues. CDR3 coding DNA: TGTGCCAGCAGGCTACAGGGGGGGACTGAAGCTTTCTTT. This encodes CASRLQGGTEAFF.

This clone showed up just once. J is TRBJ2-2 and V is TRBV5-1; D unclear. Looked up from germline, CDR1 is SGHRS and CDR2 is YFSETQ. There are 13 residues in the CDR3. The V end was cut by 4 bases, the J end by 4 bases, with 8 bases between. The CDR3 protein is CASSRGPTGELFF. CDR3 bases: TGCGCCAGCAGCCGTGGCCCCACCGGGGAGCTGTTTTTT.

V gene TRBV7-9 combines with J gene TRBJ1-2, with TRBD1 matching 7 bases. Looked up from germline, CDR1 is SEHNR and CDR2 is FQNEAQ (reference sequence). Trimming at V came to 5 bases and at J to 0 bases, leaving 3 bases not matched to a gene. CDR3 length: 14 residues. The CDR3 DNA reads as TGTGCCAGCAGCCGGGACAGAACTAACTATGGCTACACCTTC. It specifies CASSRDRTNYGYTF.

V and J are TRBV21-1 and TRBJ1-1. TRBV21-1 is a documented pseudogene. The CDR3 length is 14 residues. The CDR3 spells CASSKGRVNTEAFF. In nucleotides, the CDR3 is TGTGCCAGCAGCAAAGGGCGGGTGAACACTGAAGCTTTCTTT.

V gene TRBV5-5 combines with J gene TRBJ1-1, with 9 bases that match TRBD1. V lost 0 bases and J lost 8; bases outside the gene matches: 2. Germline values: CDR1 SGHKS, CDR2 YYEKEE (reference sequence). This CDR3 is 13 amino acids long. CDR3 sequence: CASSLATGGEAFF. In nucleotides, the CDR3 is TGTGCCAGCAGCTTGGCCACAGGGGGCGAAGCTTTCTTT.

J is TRBJ1-2 and V is TRBV5-6, with TRBD1 matching over 7 bases. Germline V gene sequence: CDR1 SGHDT, CDR2 YYEEEE. The CDR3 has 16 residues. With V trimmed by 2 bases and J by 7 bases, 14 bases remained unmatched. CDR3 sequence (DNA): TGTGCCAGCAGCTTATTACAGGGGTCCCGCGGCTCTGGCTACACCTTC. Its protein product is CASSLLQGSRGSGYTF.

The rearrangement uses TRBV30 and TRBJ2-7; 9 bases align to TRBD1. V lost 5 bases to trimming and J lost 0 bases; unmatched junction nucleotides: 2. There are 13 residues in the CDR3. Per the germline V gene, CDR1 is GTSNPN and CDR2 is SVGIG (reference sequence). CDR3 region: CAWSTGGSYEQYF. CDR3 nucleotide sequence: TGTGCCTGGTCGACAGGGGGCTCCTACGAGCAGTACTTC.

The chain is built from TRBV5-4 and TRBJ2-7, with D uncertain. Germline V gene sequence: CDR1 SGHNT, CDR2 YYREEE (reference sequence). The CDR3 has 14 amino acids. Trimming took 2 bases from V and 2 from J, leaving 11 bases between them. The CDR3 reads CASSFELTAYEQYF. CDR3 DNA: TGTGCCAGCAGCTTCGAACTCACAGCCTACGAGCAGTACTTC.

The V and J genes are TRBV7-2 and TRBJ2-7; unclear D gene. Trimming left V 8 bases short and J 3 bases short, with 8 bases between. Germline lookup yields CDR1 SGHTA and CDR2 FQGNSA. CDR3 length: 11 amino acids. CDR3 residues: CASGIFYEQYF. The DNA of the CDR3 is TGTGCCAGCGGCATATTCTACGAGCAGTACTTC.

CDR3 region: CASSLQGQGAVEAFF. As DNA, the CDR3 is TGTGCCAGCAGCTTACAGGGACAGGGCGCCGTGGAAGCTTTCTTT. This chain joins TRBV11-3 and TRBJ1-1; TRBD1 aligns across 9 bases. The CDR3 is made up of 15 amino acids. Losses at the gene ends were 2 bases for V and 8 bases for J; bases not matched to a gene: 9. Looked up from germline, CDR1 is SGHNT and CDR2 is YENEEA.

The chain recombines TRBV30 with TRBJ2-7; 11 nucleotides line up with TRBD2. Germline loops: CDR1 GTSNPN, CDR2 SVGIG (reference sequence). J gave up 2 bases and V 3 bases, and 0 bases lay outside the gene matches. There are 13 residues in the CDR3. CDR3 DNA: TGTGCCTGGAGGACTAGCGGGACCTACGAGCAGTACTTC. This encodes CAWRTSGTYEQYF.